Below, 16 T cell receptor beta chains from the same sample are listed, as sequenced in a study of early T cells in non-severe SARS-CoV-2 infection. TCRdb reprocessed the 5' RACE reads via MiXCR and lists one record per CDR3 protein. The sample shows roughly 45,000 distinct CDR3 sequences, around 4.6% of them seen only once. Input material: whole blood. The source is an adult who was a healthcare worker with PCR-confirmed SARS-CoV-2 infection or an uninfected control (not recorded which).

The chain joins TRBV3-1 to TRBJ1-5; D gene unclear. Trimming shortened V by 0 bases and J by 4 bases, and 7 bases separated the two germline ends. This CDR3 comprises 14 residues. The V gene's germline CDR1 is LGHDT and CDR2 YNNKEL (reference sequence). The CDR3 DNA sequence: TGTGCCAGCAGCCAAGATATACAGAATCAGCCCCAGCATTTT. This gives the protein CASSQDIQNQPQHF.

Ten or more counts support this clonotype. J is TRBJ2-1 and V is TRBV5-8; D uncertain. CDR3 length: 18 amino acids. V dropped 1 base and J dropped 0 bases, with 17 bases sitting between them. Germline lookup yields CDR1 SGHTS and CDR2 YDEGEE. CDR3 protein: CASSLLLLSTGSYNEQFF. The CDR3 nucleotides are TGTGCCAGCAGCTTGCTGCTTCTCTCTACGGGCTCCTACAATGAGCAGTTCTTC. The variable domain in full, completed from reference TRBV5-8 and TRBJ2-1, reads EAGVTQSPTHLIKTRGQQATLRCSPISGHTSVYWYQQALGLGLQFLLWYDEGEERNRGNFPPRFSGRQFPNYSSELNVNALELEDSALYLCASSLLLLSTGSYNEQFFGPGTRLTVL.

The sample holds many counts of this clonotype. The chain recombines TRBV6-5 with TRBJ1-6; D call uncertain. CDR1 is MNHEY and CDR2 is SVGAGI in the germline V gene. This CDR3 is 17 amino acids long. The V end lost 0 bases, the J end lost 0 bases, and 9 bases lay between the germline ends. CDR3 region: CASSYSVRDSYNSPLHF. DNA for the CDR3: TGTGCCAGCAGTTACTCTGTCCGGGACTCCTATAATTCACCCCTCCACTTT.

The chain joins TRBV20-1 to TRBJ2-3, with TRBD2 matching 7 bases. CDR1 is DFQATT and CDR2 is SNEGSKA in the germline V gene (reference sequence). The CDR3 sequence is 15 residues long. V gave up 6 bases and J gave up 0 bases; unmatched junction bases: 9. CDR3 nucleotides: TGCAGTGCCACGCCCGCGGGGGAGAGCACAGATACGCAGTATTTT. Its translation: CSATPAGESTDTQYF.

Turning to this clonotype: The limits of the CDR3 on the DNA are not certain, so only TCRdb's listed CDR3 is given. V usage is TRBV9 and J usage is TRBJ2-2; TRBD2, as called in the table, went unchecked against the DNA. Looked up from germline, CDR1 is SGDLS and CDR2 is YYNGEE. The CDR3 is made up of 16 amino acids, end residues included. The CDR3 loop reads CASRSSGASYGELFFF.

The genes are TRBV7-2 and TRBJ1-2, with 9 bases lining up with TRBD1. The CDR3 covers 15 residues. Germline values: CDR1 SGHTA, CDR2 FQGNSA. V shed 6 bases, J shed 1 base, and the junction held 6 bases outside the gene matches. The CDR3 reads CASSPRDRDNYGYTF. CDR3 in DNA: TGTGCCAGCAGTCCCCGGGACAGGGATAACTATGGCTACACCTTC.

This clonotype appeared many times. The chain is built from TRBV24-1 and TRBJ2-1, with 12 bases identical to TRBD2. The germline V gene has CDR1 KGHDR and CDR2 SFDVKD. V shed 1 base and J 7 bases; nucleotides not matched to a gene: 7. CDR3 length equals 17 residues. In DNA form, the CDR3 reads TGTGCCACCAGTGATTTTACACGACTAGCGGGAGTGAATGAGCAGTTCTTC. Residues: CATSDFTRLAGVNEQFF.

The chain recombines TRBV3-1 with TRBJ1-1, with D unclear. The germline V and J ends were trimmed by 0 bases and 10 bases, with 9 bases remaining between them. Germline loops: CDR1 LGHDT, CDR2 YNNKEL (reference sequence). The CDR3 is 12 amino acids. In DNA form, the CDR3 reads TGTGCCAGCAGCCAAGATCTGAGTGGAGCTTTCTTT. Its protein product is CASSQDLSGAFF.

The chain carries TRBV24-1 and TRBJ2-3; D gene uncertain. Germline V gene data show CDR1 as KGHDR and CDR2 as SFDVKD. V lost 4 bases to trimming and J lost 0 bases, with 10 bases between them. The CDR3 is 15 residues long. CDR3 loop: CATSDRYTSTDTQYF. DNA of the CDR3: TGTGCCACCAGTGACAGGTACACGAGCACAGATACGCAGTATTTT.

This clonotype has a count of ten or more. The rearrangement links TRBV6-2 or TRBV6-3 to TRBJ2-5; a possible D gene is TRBD2 (6 bases). The CDR3 extends over 16 amino acids. V was trimmed by 7 bases and J by 4 bases, leaving 22 bases between them. CDR1 is MNHEY, CDR2 SVGEGT, per germline. The CDR3 here is CASNVPGRDLIETQYF. The CDR3 DNA reads TGTGCCAGCAACGTTCCTGGTCGGGACTTAATAGAGACCCAGTACTTC.

This clonotype was counted only a few times. The rearrangement links TRBV7-6 to TRBJ2-7; TRBD2 aligns across 8 bases. CDR1 is SGHVS, CDR2 FNYEAQ, per germline. With V trimmed by 5 bases and J by 1 base, 7 bases remained unmatched. The length of the CDR3 is 15 residues. The CDR3 DNA reads as TGTGCCAGCAGCCGAACTAGCGGTGTTTCCTACGAGCAGTACTTC. Protein: CASSRTSGVSYEQYF.

This clonotype was counted ten times or more. This chain connects TRBV10-3 to TRBJ1-5; D not resolved. CDR3 length: 14 residues. Germline V gene sequence: CDR1 ENHRY, CDR2 SYGVKD. Trimming pared 4 bases from V and 4 bases from J, leaving 11 bases between. Here the CDR3 reads CAISGKAGNQPQHF. Written as DNA, the CDR3 is TGTGCCATCAGTGGGAAGGCGGGGAATCAGCCCCAGCATTTT.

This clonotype was seen repeatedly, ten times or more. The chain joins TRBV29-1 to TRBJ2-1; 8 bases are a match to TRBD1. The CDR3 sequence is 13 residues long. Trimming cost V 7 bases and J 7 bases; bases outside gene matches: 9. Germline assignment: CDR1 SQVTM and CDR2 ANQGSEA. The CDR3 region has the DNA TGCAGCGGGACAGGGATACCGGGAAATGAGCAGTTCTTC. This codes for CSGTGIPGNEQFF.

The chain uses TRBV5-1 and TRBJ2-2, with 11 bases fitting TRBD1. The CDR3 runs to 16 residues. CDR1 SGHRS and CDR2 YFSETQ come from the germline V gene. V was clipped by 0 bases and J by 6 bases; unmatched bases: 4. CDR3 sequence reads: CASSLEGQGVPGELFF. The CDR3 DNA sequence: TGCGCCAGCAGCTTGGAGGGACAGGGGGTCCCCGGGGAGCTGTTTTTT.

There are a few counts of this clonotype. The chain uses TRBV25-1 and TRBJ2-2; 9 bases are shared with TRBD2. J gave up 2 bases and V 6 bases, and 1 base lay outside the gene matches. Germline V gives CDR1 MGHDK, CDR2 SYGVNS. The CDR3 runs 14 residues. CDR3 DNA: TGTGCCAGCAGAGCGGGGGGTAACACCGGGGAGCTGTTTTTT. Amino acids: CASRAGGNTGELFF. The full variable domain, completed using reference TRBV25-1 and TRBJ2-2, is EADIYQTPRYLVIGTGKKITLECSQTMGHDKMYWYQQDPGMELHLIHYSYGVNSTEKGDLSSESTVSRIRTEHFPLTLESARPSHTSQYLCASRAGGNTGELFFGEGSRLTVL.

In this sample, this clonotype turned up many times. This rearrangement joins TRBV20-1 to TRBJ2-3; 10 bases align to TRBD2. The germline CDR1 and CDR2 sequences are DFQATT and SNEGSKA (reference sequence). J lost 1 base, V lost 2 bases, and 6 bases had no gene match. The CDR3 runs 16 residues. The CDR3 reads CSARSGLADGTDTQYF. In DNA, the CDR3 is TGCAGTGCTAGATCCGGACTAGCGGACGGCACAGATACGCAGTATTTT.